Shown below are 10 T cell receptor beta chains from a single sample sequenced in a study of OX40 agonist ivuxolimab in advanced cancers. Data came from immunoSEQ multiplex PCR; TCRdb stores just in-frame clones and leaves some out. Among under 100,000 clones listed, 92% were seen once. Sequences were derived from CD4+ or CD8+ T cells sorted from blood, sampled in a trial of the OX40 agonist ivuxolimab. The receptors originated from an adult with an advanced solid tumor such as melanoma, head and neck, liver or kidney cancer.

The CDR3 DNA is TGTGCCAGCAGCTTACCGGCAGGGCACTATCAGCCCCAGCATTTT. Its protein is CASSLPAGHYQPQHF. This chain connects TRBV7-8 to TRBJ1-5; D is possibly TRBD1 (5 bases). The CDR3 is 15 amino acids. Germline V gives CDR1 SGHVS, CDR2 FQNEAQ. V lost 2 bases to trimming and J lost 5 bases, with 13 bases between them.

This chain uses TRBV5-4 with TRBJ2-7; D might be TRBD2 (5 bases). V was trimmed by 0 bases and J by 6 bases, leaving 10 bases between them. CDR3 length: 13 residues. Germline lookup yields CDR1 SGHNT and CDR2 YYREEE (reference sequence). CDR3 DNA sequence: TGTGCCAGCAGCTTGGCCGGGAACACCGAGCAGTACTTC. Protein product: CASSLAGNTEQYF.

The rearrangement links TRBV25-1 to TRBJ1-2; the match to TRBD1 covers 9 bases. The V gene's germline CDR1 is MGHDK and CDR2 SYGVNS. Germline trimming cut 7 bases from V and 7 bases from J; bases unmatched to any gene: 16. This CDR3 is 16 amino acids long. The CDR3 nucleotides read TGTGCCAGCACGGACAGGGGAACAGGGGGCGTAAGTGGCTACACCTTC. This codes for CASTDRGTGGVSGYTF.

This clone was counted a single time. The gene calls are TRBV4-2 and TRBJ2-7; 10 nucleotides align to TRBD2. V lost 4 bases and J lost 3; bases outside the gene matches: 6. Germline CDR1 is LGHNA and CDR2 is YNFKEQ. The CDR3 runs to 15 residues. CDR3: CASSRVRTSGYEQYF. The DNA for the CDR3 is TGTGCCAGCAGCCGAGTAAGGACTAGCGGCTACGAGCAGTACTTC.

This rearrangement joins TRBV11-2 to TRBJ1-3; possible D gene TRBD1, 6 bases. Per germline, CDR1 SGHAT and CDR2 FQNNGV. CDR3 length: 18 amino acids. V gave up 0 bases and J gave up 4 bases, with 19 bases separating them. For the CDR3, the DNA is TGTGCCAGCAGCTTAGAGGCGGGGGGCTCGTTTTCCGGAAACACCATATATTTT. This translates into CASSLEAGGSFSGNTIYF.

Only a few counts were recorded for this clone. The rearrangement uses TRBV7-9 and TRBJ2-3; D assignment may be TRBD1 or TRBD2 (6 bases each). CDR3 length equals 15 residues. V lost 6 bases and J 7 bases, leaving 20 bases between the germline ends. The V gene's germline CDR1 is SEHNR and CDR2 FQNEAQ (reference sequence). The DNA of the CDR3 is TGTGCCAGCAGACCGGGGGCAGGGCGCTCCAATACGCAGTATTTT. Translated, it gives CASRPGAGRSNTQYF.

The CDR3 spells CAISSGEETQYF. The CDR3, as DNA: TGTGCCATCAGTTCAGGGGAAGAGACCCAGTACTTC. V gene TRBV10-3 combines with J gene TRBJ2-5, with TRBD1 as a possible D gene (6 bases). The germline gives CDR1 ENHRY, CDR2 SYGVKD. This CDR3 comprises 12 residues. V shed 5 bases and J shed 3 bases, with 7 bases lying between them.

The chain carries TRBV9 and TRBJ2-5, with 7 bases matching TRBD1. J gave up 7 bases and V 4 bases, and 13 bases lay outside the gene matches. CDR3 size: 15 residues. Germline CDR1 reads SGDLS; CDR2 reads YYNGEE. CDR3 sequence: CASSWGTDPRGTQYF. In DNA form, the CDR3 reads TGTGCCAGCAGCTGGGGGACAGACCCCCGAGGGACCCAGTACTTC.

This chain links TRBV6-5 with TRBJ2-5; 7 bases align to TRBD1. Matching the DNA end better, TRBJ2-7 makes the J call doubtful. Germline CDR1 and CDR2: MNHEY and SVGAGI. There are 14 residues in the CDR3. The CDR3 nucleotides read TGTGCCAGCAGTTACCGGAACAGGGGAGACGAGCAGTACTTC. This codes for CASSYRNRGDEQYF.

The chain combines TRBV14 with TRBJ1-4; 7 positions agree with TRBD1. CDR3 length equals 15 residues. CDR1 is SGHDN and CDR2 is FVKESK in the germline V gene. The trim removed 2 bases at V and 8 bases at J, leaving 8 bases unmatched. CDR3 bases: TGTGCCAGCAGCCAAAGAGGACAGGTGGGGGAAAAACTGTTTTTT. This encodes CASSQRGQVGEKLFF. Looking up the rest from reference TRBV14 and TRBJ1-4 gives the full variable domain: EAGVTQFPSHSVIEKGQTVTLRCDPISGHDNLYWYRRVMGKEIKFLLHFVKESKQDESGMPNNRFLAERTGGTYSTLKVQPAELEDSGVYFCASSQRGQVGEKLFFGSGTQLSVL.